The 12 T cell receptor beta chains reported below all come from one sample, sequenced in a study of OX40 agonist ivuxolimab in advanced cancers. Assay used: immunoSEQ multiplex PCR; TCRdb lists only in-frame clones, some missing. This table holds about 77,000 clones, about 90% found once. This specimen was CD4+ or CD8+ T cells sorted from blood, taken in a trial of the OX40 agonist ivuxolimab. These receptors were obtained from an adult with an advanced solid tumor such as melanoma, head and neck, liver or kidney cancer.

The chain links TRBV30 to TRBJ2-7; D unclear. This CDR3 spans 13 amino acids. Germline lookup yields CDR1 GTSNPN and CDR2 SVGIG (reference sequence). The V end lost 1 base, the J end lost 0 bases, and 7 bases lay between the germline ends. Here the CDR3 DNA reads TGTGCCTGGAGTGATGGCAGCTCCTACGAGCAGTACTTC. This sequence encodes CAWSDGSSYEQYF.

The chain's CDR3 is CASRPPGQSNEKLFF. The CDR3 coding sequence is TGTGCCAGCCGGCCACCGGGACAGAGCAATGAAAAACTGTTTTTT. This sequence joins TRBV6-5 and TRBJ1-4, with 7 bases lining up with TRBD1. Unmatched junction bases numbered 11, after V lost 8 bases and J lost 5 bases. The CDR3 is 15 amino acids. CDR1 is MNHEY and CDR2 is SVGAGI in the germline V gene.

CDR3 loop: CASSSEQGTEAFF. The CDR3 bases are TGTGCCAGCAGCTCCGAACAGGGGACTGAAGCTTTCTTT. The chain carries TRBV7-9 and TRBJ1-1, with 7 bases aligning to TRBD1. Germline V gives CDR1 SEHNR, CDR2 FQNEAQ (reference sequence). The CDR3 has 13 residues. The V gene end was trimmed by 4 bases and the J gene end by 5 bases; junction bases not matched to a gene: 4.

This clone occurred once. The V call is TRBV28, the J call TRBJ1-2; TRBD1 might be the D (5 bases). The CDR3 sequence is 14 residues long. Trimming cost V 1 base and J 6 bases, with 12 bases left between them. The germline gives CDR1 MDHEN, CDR2 SYDVKM. CDR3 in DNA: TGTGCCAGCAGTTTATTCCAGGGAGAAGATGGCTACACCTTC. Its translation is CASSLFQGEDGYTF.

With regard to this clone: It is unclear where the CDR3 begins or ends on the DNA, so no DNA is shown, and the CDR3 is as TCRdb lists it. The V and J genes are TRBV11-2 and TRBJ2-2. The CDR3 sequence runs 15 residues, both termini included. Germline assignment: CDR1 SGHAT and CDR2 FQNNGV. Here the CDR3 reads CASSFLWGNTGELFF.

V and J are TRBV7-9 and TRBJ2-3; 13 bases are a match to TRBD2. This CDR3 spans 16 amino acids. Germline V gene lookup returns CDR1 SEHNR and CDR2 FQNEAQ (reference sequence). The V and J ends lost 6 bases and 5 bases, in that order; junction bases with no gene match: 8. In DNA, the CDR3 is TGTGCCAGCAGACAAGGACTAGCGGGAGTTAAAGATACGCAGTATTTT. This codes for CASRQGLAGVKDTQYF.

The CDR3 DNA reads TGTGCCAGCAGTTTTGGGCAAGGCGAGAGATTAGGCAATGAGCAGTTCTTC. Protein product: CASSFGQGERLGNEQFF. The rearrangement uses TRBV9 and TRBJ2-1, with D hard to call. Trimming removed 5 bases from V and 6 bases from J, with 24 bases in between. From germline, CDR1 is SGDLS and CDR2 YYNGEE. CDR3 length equals 17 residues.

Turning to this clone: Because the CDR3 is missing its conserved closing phenylalanine or tryptophan, this is likely a read error. No DNA is shown, since the ends of the CDR3 on it are uncertain; the CDR3 is the one TCRdb lists. The chain carries TRBV5-5 and TRBJ2-7; the table's D call TRBD1 went unverified against the DNA. CDR1 and CDR2 from the germline V gene are SGHKS and YYEKEE (reference sequence). Termini included, the CDR3 measures 14 amino acids. CDR3 loop: CASSSNRDRGRFSL.

The rearrangement joins TRBV19 to TRBJ2-7; 8 bases agree with TRBD2. This CDR3 comprises 14 residues. With 5 bases clipped from V and 7 bases from J, the junction kept 10 bases outside the gene matches. The germline gives CDR1 LNHDA, CDR2 SQIVND (reference sequence). CDR3 sequence reads: CASSQRERLGEQYF. The CDR3 nucleotides read TGTGCCAGTAGTCAGCGGGAGAGGTTAGGGGAGCAGTACTTC.

This chain connects TRBV11-2 to TRBJ2-2; D gene ambiguous. CDR1 is SGHAT and CDR2 is FQNNGV in the germline V gene. The CDR3 has 14 residues. Trimming pared 2 bases from V and 6 bases from J, leaving 10 bases between. The CDR3 DNA follows: TGTGCCAGCAGCTTACAGAATCATCCCGGGGAGCTGTTTTTT. It translates to CASSLQNHPGELFF.

This rearrangement joins TRBV19 to TRBJ2-1; 7 bases match TRBD1. The CDR3 is made up of 14 amino acids. Unmatched junction bases numbered 10, after V lost 3 bases and J lost 11 bases. Per germline, CDR1 LNHDA and CDR2 SQIVND (reference sequence). CDR3 sequence reads: CASSIGQDSRKQFF. DNA of the CDR3: TGTGCCAGTAGTATTGGACAGGACTCCCGAAAGCAGTTCTTC.

The V and J genes are TRBV2 and TRBJ1-2, with 10 bases identical to TRBD1. Germline CDR1 is SNHLY and CDR2 is FYNNEI. CDR3 length equals 15 residues. The trim removed 3 bases at V and 6 bases at J, leaving 7 bases unmatched. The CDR3 here is CASSELPGTGDGYTF. The CDR3 DNA reads TGTGCCAGCAGTGAGTTACCCGGGACAGGGGATGGCTACACCTTC.